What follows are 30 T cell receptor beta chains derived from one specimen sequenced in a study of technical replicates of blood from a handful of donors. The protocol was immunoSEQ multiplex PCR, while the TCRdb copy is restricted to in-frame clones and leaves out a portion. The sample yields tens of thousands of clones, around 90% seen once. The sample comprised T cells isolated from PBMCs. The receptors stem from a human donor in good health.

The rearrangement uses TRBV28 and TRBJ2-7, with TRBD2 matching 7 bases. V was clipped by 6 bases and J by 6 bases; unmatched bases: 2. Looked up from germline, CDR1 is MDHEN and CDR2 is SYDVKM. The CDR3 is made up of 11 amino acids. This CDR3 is CASRWEGEQYF. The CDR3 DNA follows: TGTGCCAGCAGGTGGGAGGGCGAGCAGTACTTC.

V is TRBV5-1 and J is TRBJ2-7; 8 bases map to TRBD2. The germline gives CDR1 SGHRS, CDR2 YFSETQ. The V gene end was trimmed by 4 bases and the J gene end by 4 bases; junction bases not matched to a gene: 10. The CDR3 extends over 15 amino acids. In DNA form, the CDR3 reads TGCGCCAGCAGCCCCGGGGGATCGGGGGGGTACGAGCAGTACTTC. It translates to CASSPGGSGGYEQYF.

The CDR3 DNA reads as TGTGCCAGCAGCTTAGCGAGGCTAGCGGGCAATGAGCAGTTCTTC. Its translation: CASSLARLAGNEQFF. V gene TRBV7-9 combines with J gene TRBJ2-1; TRBD2 matches at 8 bases. The junction had 4 bases not matched to a gene; V was cut back by 0 bases and J by 6 bases. Germline V lookup: CDR1 SEHNR, CDR2 FQNEAQ (reference sequence). This CDR3 is built from 15 residues.

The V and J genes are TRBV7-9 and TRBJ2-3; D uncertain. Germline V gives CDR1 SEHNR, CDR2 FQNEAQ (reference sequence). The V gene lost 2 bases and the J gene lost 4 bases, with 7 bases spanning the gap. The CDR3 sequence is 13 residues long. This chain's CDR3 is CASSLSAADTQYF. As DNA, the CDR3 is TGTGCCAGCAGCTTAAGCGCAGCAGATACGCAGTATTTT.

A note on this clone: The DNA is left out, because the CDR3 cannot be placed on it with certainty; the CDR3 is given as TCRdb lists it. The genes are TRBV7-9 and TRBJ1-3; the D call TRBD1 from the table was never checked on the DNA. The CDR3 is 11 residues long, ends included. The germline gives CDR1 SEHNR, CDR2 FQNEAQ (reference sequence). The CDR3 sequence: CASSFGQGIYF.

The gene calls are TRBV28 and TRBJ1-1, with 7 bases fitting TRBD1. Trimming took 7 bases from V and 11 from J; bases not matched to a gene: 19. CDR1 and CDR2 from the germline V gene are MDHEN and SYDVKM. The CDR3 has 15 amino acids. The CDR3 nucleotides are TGTGCCAGCACCCTAACCGGGACAGTGCCAATAGGTGCTTTCTTT. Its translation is CASTLTGTVPIGAFF.

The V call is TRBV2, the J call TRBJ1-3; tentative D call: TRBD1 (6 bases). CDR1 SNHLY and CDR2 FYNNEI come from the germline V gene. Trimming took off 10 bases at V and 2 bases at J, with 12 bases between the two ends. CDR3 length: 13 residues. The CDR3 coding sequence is TGTGCCACCTCCGGGACACCTGGAAACACCATATATTTT. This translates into CATSGTPGNTIYF.

CDR3 DNA sequence: TGTGCTAGTGGTTTGGTACAGGGCCCGCTTAATCAGCCCCAGCATTTT. Translating it yields CASGLVQGPLNQPQHF. This chain connects TRBV12-5 to TRBJ1-5, with D perhaps TRBD1 (6 bases). This CDR3 spans 16 amino acids. The germline gives CDR1 LGHNT, CDR2 FRNRAP. Between the trimmed V and J ends, which lost 0 bases and 4 bases, there was a span of 13 bases.

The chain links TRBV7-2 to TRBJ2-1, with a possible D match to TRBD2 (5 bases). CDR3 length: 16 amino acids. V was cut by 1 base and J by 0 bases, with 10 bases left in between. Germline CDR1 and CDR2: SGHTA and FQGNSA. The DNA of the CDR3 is TGTGCCAGCAGCTTAGTAAGCGGTAACTCCTACAATGAGCAGTTCTTC. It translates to CASSLVSGNSYNEQFF.

CDR3 nucleotide sequence: TGTGCCAGCAGTTCGCGGGAGGGCCTCTACGAGCAGTACTTC. Its translation is CASSSREGLYEQYF. The V call is TRBV6-5, the J call TRBJ2-7; 9 positions agree with TRBD2. This CDR3 has 14 amino acids. Germline CDR1 is MNHEY and CDR2 is SVGAGI. The V and J ends lost 4 bases and 3 bases, in that order; junction bases with no gene match: 4.

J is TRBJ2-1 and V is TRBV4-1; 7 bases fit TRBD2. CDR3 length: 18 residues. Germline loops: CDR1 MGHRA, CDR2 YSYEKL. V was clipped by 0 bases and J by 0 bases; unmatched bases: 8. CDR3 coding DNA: TGCGCCAGCAGCCAAGATCAGGTTGCTAGCGGCTCCTACAATGAGCAGTTCTTC. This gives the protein CASSQDQVASGSYNEQFF.

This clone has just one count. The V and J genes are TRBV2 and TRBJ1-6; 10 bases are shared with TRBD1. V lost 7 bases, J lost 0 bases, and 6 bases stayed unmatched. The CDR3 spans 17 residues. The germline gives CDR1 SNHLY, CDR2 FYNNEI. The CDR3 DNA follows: TGTGCCAGCACTGGACAGGGGGGTAGCTCCTATAATTCACCCCTCCACTTT. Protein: CASTGQGGSSYNSPLHF. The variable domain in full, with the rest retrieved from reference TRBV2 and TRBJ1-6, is EPEVTQTPSHQVTQMGQEVILRCVPISNHLYFYWYRQILGQKVEFLVSFYNNEISEKSEIFDDQFSVERPDGSNFTLKIRSTKLEDSAMYFCASTGQGGSSYNSPLHFGNGTRLTVT.

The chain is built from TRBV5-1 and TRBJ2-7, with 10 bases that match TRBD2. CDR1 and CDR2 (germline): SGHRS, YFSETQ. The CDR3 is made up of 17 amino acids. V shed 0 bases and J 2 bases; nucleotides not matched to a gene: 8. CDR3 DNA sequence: TGCGCCAGCAGCTTGGCCAATAGCGGGGGGCCACCCTACGAGCAGTACTTC. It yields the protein CASSLANSGGPPYEQYF.

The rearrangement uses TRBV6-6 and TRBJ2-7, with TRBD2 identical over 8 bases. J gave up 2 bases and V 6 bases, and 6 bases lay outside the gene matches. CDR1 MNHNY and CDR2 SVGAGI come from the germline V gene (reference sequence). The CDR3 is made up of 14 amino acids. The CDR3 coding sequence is TGTGCCAGCAGCCCCCGCGGGGGGACCTACGAGCAGTACTTC. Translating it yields CASSPRGGTYEQYF.

The CDR3 spells CATLADQFRNEQFF. For the CDR3, the DNA is TGTGCCACCCTAGCGGATCAGTTCAGGAATGAGCAGTTCTTC. The J gene is TRBJ2-1, the V gene TRBV5-4, with TRBD2 matching over 7 bases. The length of the CDR3 is 14 residues. With 9 bases clipped from V and 7 bases from J, the junction kept 13 bases outside the gene matches. Looked up from germline, CDR1 is SGHNT and CDR2 is YYREEE (reference sequence).

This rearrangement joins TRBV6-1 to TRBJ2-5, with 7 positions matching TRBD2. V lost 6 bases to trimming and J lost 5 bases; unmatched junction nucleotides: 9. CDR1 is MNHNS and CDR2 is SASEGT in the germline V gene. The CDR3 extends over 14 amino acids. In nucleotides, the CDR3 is TGTGCCAGCAGGCCTCGGGGGGAGGAGGAGACCCAGTACTTC. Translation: CASRPRGEEETQYF.

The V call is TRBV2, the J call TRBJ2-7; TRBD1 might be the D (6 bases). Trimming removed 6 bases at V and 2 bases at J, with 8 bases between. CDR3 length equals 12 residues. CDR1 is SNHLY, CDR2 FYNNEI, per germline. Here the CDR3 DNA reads TGTGCCAGCAGGCAGGGGACCTACGAGCAGTACTTC. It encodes CASRQGTYEQYF.

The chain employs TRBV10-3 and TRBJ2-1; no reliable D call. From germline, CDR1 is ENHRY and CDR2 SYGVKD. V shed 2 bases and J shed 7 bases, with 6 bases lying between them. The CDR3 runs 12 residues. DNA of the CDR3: TGTGCCATCAGTGAGAGAGAAAATGAGCAGTTCTTC. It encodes CAISERENEQFF.

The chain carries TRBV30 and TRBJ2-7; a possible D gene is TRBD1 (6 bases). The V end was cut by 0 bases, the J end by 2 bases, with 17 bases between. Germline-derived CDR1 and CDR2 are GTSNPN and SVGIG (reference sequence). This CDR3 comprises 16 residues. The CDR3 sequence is CAWSVGAGEIAYEQYF. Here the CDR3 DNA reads TGTGCCTGGAGTGTAGGGGCAGGGGAGATCGCCTACGAGCAGTACTTC.

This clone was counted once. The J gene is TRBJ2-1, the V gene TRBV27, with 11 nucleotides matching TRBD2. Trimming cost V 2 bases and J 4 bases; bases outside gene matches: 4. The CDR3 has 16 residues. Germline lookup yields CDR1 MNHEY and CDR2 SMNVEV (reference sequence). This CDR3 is CASSLRLAGSYNEQFF. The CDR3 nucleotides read TGTGCCAGCAGTTTACGACTAGCGGGGAGTTACAATGAGCAGTTCTTC.

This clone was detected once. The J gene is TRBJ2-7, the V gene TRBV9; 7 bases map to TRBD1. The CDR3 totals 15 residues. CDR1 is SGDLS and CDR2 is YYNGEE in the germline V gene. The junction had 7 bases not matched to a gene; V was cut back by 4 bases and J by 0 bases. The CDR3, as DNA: TGTGCCAGCAGCCCCCGGGACAGAAGCTCCTACGAGCAGTACTTC. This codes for CASSPRDRSSYEQYF.

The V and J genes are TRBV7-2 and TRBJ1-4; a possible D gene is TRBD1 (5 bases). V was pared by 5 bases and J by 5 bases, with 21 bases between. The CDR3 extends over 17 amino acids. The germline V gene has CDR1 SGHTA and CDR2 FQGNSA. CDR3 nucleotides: TGTGCCAGCAGCCAGCTCAGGGTGGGGAAGGGGAATGAAAAACTGTTTTTT. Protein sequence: CASSQLRVGKGNEKLFF.

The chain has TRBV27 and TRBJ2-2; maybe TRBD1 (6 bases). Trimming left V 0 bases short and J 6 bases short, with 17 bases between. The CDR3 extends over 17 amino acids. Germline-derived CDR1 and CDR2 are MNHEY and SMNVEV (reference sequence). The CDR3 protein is CASSLSIGHGQPGELFF. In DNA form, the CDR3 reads TGTGCCAGCAGTTTATCGATCGGCCATGGACAGCCCGGGGAGCTGTTTTTT.

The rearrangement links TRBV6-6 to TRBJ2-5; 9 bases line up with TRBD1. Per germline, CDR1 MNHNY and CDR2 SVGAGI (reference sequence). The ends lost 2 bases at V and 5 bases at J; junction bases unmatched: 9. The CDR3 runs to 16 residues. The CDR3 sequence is CASSYTDRGVGETQYF. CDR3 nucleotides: TGTGCCAGCAGTTACACGGACAGGGGTGTCGGGGAGACCCAGTACTTC.

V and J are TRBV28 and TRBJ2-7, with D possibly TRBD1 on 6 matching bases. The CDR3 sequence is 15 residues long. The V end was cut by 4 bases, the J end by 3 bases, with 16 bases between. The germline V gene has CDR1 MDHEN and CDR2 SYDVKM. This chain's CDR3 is CASSSQTGRIYEQYF. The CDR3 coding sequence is TGTGCCAGCAGTTCACAGACAGGCAGGATCTACGAGCAGTACTTC. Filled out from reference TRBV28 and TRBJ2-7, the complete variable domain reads DVKVTQSSRYLVKRTGEKVFLECVQDMDHENMFWYRQDPGLGLRLIYFSYDVKMKEKGDIPEGYSVSREKKERFSLILESASTNQTSMYLCASSSQTGRIYEQYFGPGTRLTVT.

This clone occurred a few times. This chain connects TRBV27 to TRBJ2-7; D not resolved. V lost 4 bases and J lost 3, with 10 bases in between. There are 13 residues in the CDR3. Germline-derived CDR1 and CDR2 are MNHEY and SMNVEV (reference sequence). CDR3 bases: TGTGCCAGCAGTTCCCCACTAAACTACGAGCAGTACTTC. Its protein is CASSSPLNYEQYF.

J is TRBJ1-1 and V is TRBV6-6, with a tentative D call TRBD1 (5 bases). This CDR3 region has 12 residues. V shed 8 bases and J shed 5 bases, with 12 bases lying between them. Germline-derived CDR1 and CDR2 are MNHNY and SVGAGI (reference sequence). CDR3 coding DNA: TGTGCCAGCCAAATGGGGGGGACTGAAGCTTTCTTT. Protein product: CASQMGGTEAFF.

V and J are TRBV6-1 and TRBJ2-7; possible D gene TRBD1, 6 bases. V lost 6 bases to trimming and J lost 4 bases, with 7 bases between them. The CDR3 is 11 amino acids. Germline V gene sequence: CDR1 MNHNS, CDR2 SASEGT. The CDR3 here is CASRRGYEQYF. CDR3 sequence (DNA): TGTGCCAGCAGGAGGGGGTACGAGCAGTACTTC.

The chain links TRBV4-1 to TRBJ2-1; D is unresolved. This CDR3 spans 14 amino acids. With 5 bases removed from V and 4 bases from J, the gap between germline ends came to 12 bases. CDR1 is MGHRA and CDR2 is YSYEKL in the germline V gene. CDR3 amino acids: CASSNEVDYNEQFF. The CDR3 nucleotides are TGCGCCAGCAGCAACGAGGTCGATTACAATGAGCAGTTCTTC.

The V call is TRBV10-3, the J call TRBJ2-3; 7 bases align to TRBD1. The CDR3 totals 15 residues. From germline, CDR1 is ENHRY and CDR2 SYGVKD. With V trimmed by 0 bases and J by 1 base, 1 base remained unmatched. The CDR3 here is CAISESQGGTDTQYF. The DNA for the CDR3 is TGTGCCATCAGTGAGTCTCAGGGGGGCACAGATACGCAGTATTTT.